This T cell receptor (beta chain) emerged from a study of T cells in Graves' hyperthyroidism and ophthalmopathy. Broader study findings: Blood also carried most thyroid clonotypes expanded above 0.001. A model of 13 V-J pairs discriminated ophthalmopathy from stable hyperthyroidism.

As concerns this clonotype: Its matching antigen is unknown.

The source material, RNA transcripts, was used to amplify TCR beta CDR3 regions. The HTBI set primed first-round TCR CDR3 RT-PCR. TCRdb passed the multiplex PCR reads through MiXCR, listing each CDR3 protein once. This sample has some 800,000 distinct CDR3 sequences; around 38% occur once, and the top ten carry about 9%. V dropped 1 base and J dropped 0; count of bases not matched to a gene: 2. The CDR3 extends over 16 amino acids. The TCR sequence derives from a man between 18 and 35 years old with Graves' hyperthyroidism. The chain recombines TRBV12-3 or TRBV12-4 with TRBJ2-3; 9 bases are shared with TRBD2. Sequenced input: blood. The CDR3 protein is CASSLGAGGSTDTQYF. The CDR3, as DNA: TGTGCCAGCAGTTTAGGAGCGGGGGGAAGCACAGATACGCAGTATTTT.